These 27 T cell receptor beta chains were sequenced from one sample in a study of T-cell memory formation after mild COVID-19. MiXCR, run by TCRdb on the 5' RACE reads, gives a single entry per CDR3 protein. The sample yields about 400,000 distinct CDR3 sequences, 20% to 30% seen once. Sample: PBMCs or a T cell subset sorted from them (not recorded which). The receptors derive from an adult woman who had mild COVID-19 (a few samples of this study predate the infection). Cell type and time point are not known.

The V and J genes are TRBV18 and TRBJ2-1; 8 nucleotides align to TRBD2. The CDR3 sequence is 17 residues long. Germline values: CDR1 KGHSH, CDR2 LQKENI. Losses at the gene ends were 8 bases for V and 0 bases for J; bases not matched to a gene: 12. The DNA for the CDR3 is TGTGCCAGCACACGAAGTTTAGCGGGGACCTCCTACAATGAGCAGTTCTTC. Amino acid sequence: CASTRSLAGTSYNEQFF. Variable domain in full (rest from reference TRBV18 and TRBJ2-1): NAGVMQNPRHLVRRRGQEARLRCSPMKGHSHVYWYRQLPEEGLKFMVYLQKENIIDESGMPKERFSAEFPKEGPSILRIQQVVRGDSAAYFCASTRSLAGTSYNEQFFGPGTRLTVL.

A few counts support this clonotype. The J gene is TRBJ1-4, the V gene TRBV5-1, with 7 bases identical to TRBD1. The CDR3 has 15 residues. Germline CDR1 reads SGHRS; CDR2 reads YFSETQ. V lost 1 base and J lost 5; bases outside the gene matches: 5. CDR3 in DNA: TGCGCCAGCAGCTTGTCGGGACAGTTAAATGAAAAACTGTTTTTT. This encodes CASSLSGQLNEKLFF.

This clonotype occurred a few times. The chain carries TRBV20-1 and TRBJ2-7; TRBD2 matches 8 bases. V gave up 2 bases and J gave up 10 bases; unmatched junction bases: 13. This CDR3 comprises 14 residues. CDR1 is DFQATT, CDR2 SNEGSKA, per germline (reference sequence). Here the CDR3 reads CSARHLAGGSEQYF. In DNA, the CDR3 is TGCAGTGCTAGACACCTGGCGGGGGGTAGCGAACAGTACTTC.

The J gene is TRBJ2-2, the V gene TRBV5-1, with D hard to call. V lost 2 bases and J 6 bases, leaving 11 bases between the germline ends. The CDR3 runs 14 residues. From germline, CDR1 is SGHRS and CDR2 YFSETQ. The CDR3 bases are TGCGCCAGCAGCTTCTCAGACATCGCCGGGGAGCTGTTTTTT. Translation: CASSFSDIAGELFF. The full variable domain, completed using reference TRBV5-1 and TRBJ2-2, is KAGVTQTPRYLIKTRGQQVTLSCSPISGHRSVSWYQQTPGQGLQFLFEYFSETQRNKGNFPGRFSGRQFSNSRSEMNVSTLELGDSALYLCASSFSDIAGELFFGEGSRLTVL.

Here the CDR3 DNA reads TGTGCCATCAGTGGAGGGACAGGGCCCCTGAAGGAGCAGTACTTC. Protein sequence: CAISGGTGPLKEQYF. This chain uses TRBV10-3 with TRBJ2-7; 9 bases fit TRBD1. Germline assignment: CDR1 ENHRY and CDR2 SYGVKD. J gave up 7 bases and V 4 bases, and 11 bases lay outside the gene matches. The CDR3 consists of 15 residues.

This clonotype showed up just a few times. The V call is TRBV20-1, the J call TRBJ2-7, with D maybe TRBD2 (6 bases). With 6 bases removed from V and 1 base from J, the gap between germline ends came to 19 bases. The V gene's germline CDR1 is DFQATT and CDR2 SNEGSKA (reference sequence). The CDR3 spans 15 residues. The DNA for the CDR3 is TGCAGTGCCGAAGAGGGGTCTAGCGCTTCCTACGAGCAGTACTTC. This codes for CSAEEGSSASYEQYF.

This clonotype has only a few counts. This chain links TRBV7-2 with TRBJ2-3, with D perhaps TRBD1 or TRBD2 (7 bases each). Trimming shortened V by 5 bases and J by 10 bases, and 25 bases separated the two germline ends. Germline V CDR1 and CDR2: SGHTA, FQGNSA. This CDR3 is 16 amino acids long. CDR3 DNA sequence: TGTGCCAGCAGCCCAGTAGGAGCGGGAATAACAGGGGCGCAGTATTTT. Its protein product is CASSPVGAGITGAQYF.

This clonotype showed up just a few times. The V gene is TRBV12-3 or TRBV12-4, the J gene TRBJ2-7; 14 nucleotides match TRBD2. V shed 5 bases and J 5 bases; nucleotides not matched to a gene: 8. There are 16 residues in the CDR3. The CDR3 DNA sequence: TGTGCCAGCAGTCAAGGACTAGCGGGAGGCGTAGACGAGCAGTACTTC. This encodes CASSQGLAGGVDEQYF.

The V call is TRBV7-2, the J call TRBJ2-3, with 12 positions matching TRBD1. From germline, CDR1 is SGHTA and CDR2 FQGNSA. The J segment lost 0 bases and the V segment lost 5 bases, leaving 6 bases of the junction unmatched. The length of the CDR3 is 17 residues. CDR3 DNA sequence: TGTGCCAGCAGCACCGGGACAGGGGGCATTAGCACAGATACGCAGTATTTT. Translation gives CASSTGTGGISTDTQYF.

This clonotype has more than one count but fewer than ten. The chain carries TRBV7-2 and TRBJ2-1; 11 nucleotides agree with TRBD1. The V segment lost 4 bases and the J segment 4 bases; nucleotides outside the gene matches: 6. CDR1 and CDR2 (germline): SGHTA, FQGNSA. The CDR3 sequence is 16 residues long. The CDR3 DNA sequence: TGTGCCAGCAGCTCCTCCGGGACAGGGGGGTACAATGAGCAGTTCTTC. Translation: CASSSSGTGGYNEQFF. The variable domain in full, with the rest retrieved from reference TRBV7-2 and TRBJ2-1, is GAGVSQSPSNKVTEKGKDVELRCDPISGHTALYWYRQSLGQGLEFLIYFQGNSAPDKSGLPSDRFSAERTGGSVSTLTIQRTQQEDSAVYLCASSSSGTGGYNEQFFGPGTRLTVL.

The gene calls are TRBV30 and TRBJ2-3, with D perhaps TRBD1 (5 bases). The V gene's germline CDR1 is GTSNPN and CDR2 SVGIG (reference sequence). Trimming stripped 3 bases from V and 6 bases from J, with 7 bases between. This CDR3 has 11 amino acids. CDR3 residues: CAWRYRDTQYF. In DNA, the CDR3 is TGTGCCTGGAGATACAGGGATACGCAGTATTTT.

This clonotype was seen a few times. The V call is TRBV20-1, the J call TRBJ1-5, with D perhaps matching TRBD1 (6 bases). Germline V gene data show CDR1 as DFQATT and CDR2 as SNEGSKA (reference sequence). Trimming removed 5 bases at V and 0 bases at J, with 17 bases between. The CDR3 sequence is 16 residues long. For the CDR3, the DNA is TGCAGTGCTGGCCCAGTCGGGGGCCTTAGCAATCAGCCCCAGCATTTT. Its protein product is CSAGPVGGLSNQPQHF.

This clonotype showed up just a few times. The chain carries TRBV5-6 and TRBJ1-2, with TRBD1 matching 7 bases. Germline lookup yields CDR1 SGHDT and CDR2 YYEEEE. V lost 0 bases, J lost 8 bases, and 4 bases stayed unmatched. The CDR3 has 13 amino acids. For the CDR3, the DNA is TGTGCCAGCAGCTTGGAGGGGGCGCTGGGCTACACCTTC. The encoded protein is CASSLEGALGYTF. Drawing the rest from reference TRBV5-6 and TRBJ1-2, the complete variable domain is DAGVTQSPTHLIKTRGQQVTLRCSPKSGHDTVSWYQQALGQGPQFIFQYYEEEERQRGNFPDRFSGHQFPNYSSELNVNALLLGDSALYLCASSLEGALGYTFGSGTRLTVV.

In DNA, the CDR3 is TGTGCCAGCAGCGGAGGGATCAGCTATAATTCACCCCTCCACTTT. This gives the protein CASSGGISYNSPLHF. The rearrangement joins TRBV9 to TRBJ1-6; no clear D. V shed 3 bases and J shed 3 bases, with 10 bases lying between them. This CDR3 contains 15 residues. The germline CDR1 and CDR2 sequences are SGDLS and YYNGEE.

The CDR3 here is CASSQEASSNEQFF. The CDR3 nucleotides read TGCGCCAGCAGCCAAGAAGCTAGCAGCAATGAGCAGTTCTTC. The rearrangement joins TRBV4-3 to TRBJ2-1; a possible D gene is TRBD2 (5 bases). Trimming took 0 bases from V and 6 from J, leaving 9 bases between them. The CDR3 sequence is 14 residues long. From germline, CDR1 is LGHNA and CDR2 YSLEER.

The rearrangement uses TRBV27 and TRBJ1-2; possible D gene TRBD1, 6 bases. Germline values: CDR1 MNHEY, CDR2 SMNVEV (reference sequence). The CDR3 is 17 amino acids. V shed 6 bases and J shed 3 bases, with 23 bases lying between them. CDR3 coding DNA: TGTGCCAGCAGCACACACATTAGGGGGAATCTTGACTATGGCTACACCTTC. Translation: CASSTHIRGNLDYGYTF.

Only a few counts were recorded for this clonotype. V gene TRBV7-9 combines with J gene TRBJ1-6; 7 bases line up with TRBD1. The J segment lost 6 bases and the V segment lost 2 bases, leaving 7 bases of the junction unmatched. CDR1 and CDR2 from the germline V gene are SEHNR and FQNEAQ (reference sequence). The CDR3 runs 16 residues. The CDR3 loop reads CASSLKPGTVNSPLHF. CDR3 sequence (DNA): TGTGCCAGCAGCTTAAAACCGGGGACAGTTAATTCACCCCTCCACTTT.

This clonotype was picked up a small number of times. The J gene is TRBJ2-1, the V gene TRBV7-9, with 8 bases aligning to TRBD1. CDR1 SEHNR and CDR2 FQNEAQ come from the germline V gene (reference sequence). There are 16 residues in the CDR3. The J segment lost 5 bases and the V segment lost 3 bases, leaving 9 bases of the junction unmatched. This chain's CDR3 is CASSFTDRGYNNEQFF. For the CDR3, the DNA is TGTGCCAGCAGCTTTACCGACAGGGGTTACAACAATGAGCAGTTCTTC.

The chain recombines TRBV5-5 with TRBJ1-1, with a weak D call TRBD1 (5 bases). V gave up 0 bases and J gave up 4 bases, with 7 bases separating them. Germline CDR1 and CDR2: SGHKS and YYEKEE (reference sequence). This CDR3 region has 13 residues. The CDR3, as DNA: TGTGCCAGCAGCTTGGACAGGACCACTGAAGCTTTCTTT. This codes for CASSLDRTTEAFF.

J is TRBJ2-6 and V is TRBV29-1, with 8 nucleotides matching TRBD1. J gave up 12 bases and V 2 bases, and 9 bases lay outside the gene matches. The CDR3 consists of 14 residues. Germline assignment: CDR1 SQVTM and CDR2 ANQGSEA. The CDR3 is CSVERDRPILVLTF. Written as DNA, the CDR3 is TGCAGCGTTGAACGGGACAGGCCCATCCTCGTCCTGACTTTC.

This clonotype was detected only a few times. This chain uses TRBV5-1 with TRBJ2-7; no firm D call. The germline V gene has CDR1 SGHRS and CDR2 YFSETQ. The ends were cut back, 3 bases at V and 7 bases at J, with 14 bases in the middle. The CDR3 consists of 13 residues. The CDR3 protein is CASSSLGVGEQYF. The DNA for the CDR3 is TGCGCCAGCAGCTCGCTAGGCGTGGGGGAGCAGTACTTC.

This clonotype was seen more than once but under ten times. The chain couples TRBV2 to TRBJ1-4; weak D call: TRBD1 (5 bases). Trimming shortened V by 0 bases and J by 5 bases, and 7 bases separated the two germline ends. This CDR3 contains 14 residues. From germline, CDR1 is SNHLY and CDR2 FYNNEI. CDR3 coding DNA: TGTGCCAGCAGTGAAGCGGGACTAAATGAAAAACTGTTTTTT. As protein: CASSEAGLNEKLFF. The full variable domain, rest sourced from reference TRBV2 and TRBJ1-4, is EPEVTQTPSHQVTQMGQEVILRCVPISNHLYFYWYRQILGQKVEFLVSFYNNEISEKSEIFDDQFSVERPDGSNFTLKIRSTKLEDSAMYFCASSEAGLNEKLFFGSGTQLSVL.

The chain joins TRBV5-1 to TRBJ2-1; D call uncertain. Per germline, CDR1 SGHRS and CDR2 YFSETQ. The CDR3 sequence is 13 residues long. The CDR3 DNA sequence: TGCGCGACAAGGCCCCCGTCCTACAATGAGCAGTTCTTC. Its translation: CATRPPSYNEQFF.

The chain links TRBV6-5 to TRBJ1-2, with a tentative D call TRBD1 (5 bases). V was clipped by 0 bases and J by 4 bases, with 18 bases between them. The germline CDR1 and CDR2 sequences are MNHEY and SVGAGI. The CDR3 spans 17 residues. In DNA, the CDR3 is TGTGCCAGCAGTTACTCGCAGGCCGGGGGAAATACCTATGGCTACACCTTC. This codes for CASSYSQAGGNTYGYTF.

This clonotype was counted between two and nine times. V and J are TRBV5-1 and TRBJ1-1; 8 bases align to TRBD1. Germline CDR1 is SGHRS and CDR2 is YFSETQ. V shed 5 bases, J shed 1 base, and the junction held 4 bases outside the gene matches. The CDR3 runs to 14 residues. Here the CDR3 reads CASRPGQGNTEAFF. The CDR3 DNA sequence: TGCGCCAGCAGACCTGGACAGGGGAACACTGAAGCTTTCTTT. Using reference TRBV5-1 and TRBJ1-1 for the parts outside the CDR3, the full variable domain is KAGVTQTPRYLIKTRGQQVTLSCSPISGHRSVSWYQQTPGQGLQFLFEYFSETQRNKGNFPGRFSGRQFSNSRSEMNVSTLELGDSALYLCASRPGQGNTEAFFGQGTRLTVV.

The chain recombines TRBV20-1 with TRBJ2-3, with 9 bases aligning to TRBD2. CDR1 and CDR2 from the germline V gene are DFQATT and SNEGSKA (reference sequence). CDR3 length equals 17 residues. The V gene end was trimmed by 1 base and the J gene end by 2 bases; junction bases not matched to a gene: 10. The CDR3 nucleotides read TGCAGTGCTAGAGTATCCCCTCTAGCGGGGTACACAGATACGCAGTATTTT. This gives the protein CSARVSPLAGYTDTQYF.

This clonotype was seen a handful of times. J is TRBJ2-7 and V is TRBV29-1, with 7 bases aligning to TRBD1. CDR3 length equals 14 residues. The germline V gene has CDR1 SQVTM and CDR2 ANQGSEA. J gave up 0 bases and V 1 base, and 3 bases lay outside the gene matches. The CDR3 sequence is CSVEGTGNSYEQYF. CDR3 nucleotides: TGCAGCGTTGAAGGGACAGGTAACTCCTACGAGCAGTACTTC.